The 18 T cell receptor beta chains below come from one sample, sequenced in a study of blood T cell repertoires in COVID-19. Only in-frame clones appear in the TCRdb table, and some are missing; sequencing was by immunoSEQ multiplex PCR. The sample lists some 130,000 clones, 90% occurring once. Sequencing input: peripheral blood. The receptors were sampled from a man in his fifties or sixties with COVID-19, enrolled during active disease.

The chain recombines TRBV23-1 with TRBJ1-1, with D unclear. TRBV23-1 is an ORF, with its function uncertain. V was shortened by 0 bases and J by 6 bases, with 20 bases between the two germline ends. This CDR3 has 17 residues. The chain's CDR3 is CASSQSNSEEVKAEAFF. In DNA, the CDR3 is TGCGCCAGCAGTCAATCGAATTCCGAGGAAGTTAAGGCTGAAGCTTTCTTT.

The J gene is TRBJ1-1, the V gene TRBV3-1 (or the pseudogene TRBV3-2); TRBD1 agrees at 7 bases. From germline, CDR1 is LGHDT and CDR2 YNNKEL (reference sequence). CDR3 length: 16 amino acids. V shed 4 bases, J shed 5 bases, and the junction held 13 bases outside the gene matches. The chain's CDR3 is CASSPYGGQGGTEAFF. For the CDR3, the DNA is TGTGCCAGCAGCCCCTATGGGGGGCAGGGGGGAACTGAAGCTTTCTTT.

This chain connects TRBV19 to TRBJ1-6, with D uncertain. This CDR3 is 14 amino acids long. Per the germline V gene, CDR1 is LNHDA and CDR2 is SQIVND (reference sequence). Between the trimmed V and J ends, which lost 10 bases and 0 bases, there was a span of 10 bases. This CDR3 is CATHPSSYNSPLHF. The DNA of the CDR3 is TGTGCCACCCACCCGAGCTCCTATAATTCACCCCTCCACTTT.

The rearrangement links TRBV3-1 (or the pseudogene TRBV3-2) to TRBJ1-4; 9 bases line up with TRBD1. The CDR3 has 15 residues. Trimming cost V 4 bases and J 2 bases; bases outside gene matches: 2. Germline CDR1 reads LGHDT; CDR2 reads YNNKEL (reference sequence). The CDR3: CASSLTGGTNEKLFF. The CDR3, as DNA: TGTGCCAGCAGCCTAACAGGGGGCACTAATGAAAAACTGTTTTTT.

The chain recombines TRBV29-1 with TRBJ2-3; TRBD2 aligns across 10 bases. From germline, CDR1 is SQVTM and CDR2 ANQGSEA. V lost 1 base, J lost 2 bases, and 6 bases stayed unmatched. The CDR3 has 16 amino acids. CDR3 sequence reads: CSVEGTSGIYTDTQYF. In DNA, the CDR3 is TGCAGCGTTGAAGGGACTAGCGGAATCTACACAGATACGCAGTATTTT.

The chain joins TRBV6-5 to TRBJ1-5; the D gene is possibly TRBD1 (5 bases). V lost 4 bases, J lost 6 bases, and 10 bases lay in between. The CDR3 is 13 amino acids. Germline V CDR1 and CDR2: MNHEY, SVGAGI. In DNA form, the CDR3 reads TGTGCCAGCAGTTTAGACAGTTTTCAGCCCCAGCATTTT. It encodes CASSLDSFQPQHF.

The gene calls are TRBV27 and TRBJ1-3; the D is unclear. Looked up from germline, CDR1 is MNHEY and CDR2 is SMNVEV (reference sequence). With 5 bases removed from V and 1 base from J, the gap between germline ends came to 6 bases. This CDR3 contains 13 residues. The DNA of the CDR3 is TGTGCCAGCAGTGGCAATTCTGGAAACACCATATATTTT. Translation: CASSGNSGNTIYF.

The CDR3 sequence is CASSNPGQGARYGYTF. The CDR3 DNA reads as TGTGCCAGCAGCAACCCGGGACAGGGGGCGCGTTATGGCTACACCTTC. The chain joins TRBV7-9 to TRBJ1-2, with 12 bases matching TRBD1. Germline V gives CDR1 SEHNR, CDR2 FQNEAQ (reference sequence). CDR3 length equals 16 residues. After removal of 5 bases from V and 5 bases from J, the junction contained 9 bases not matched to a gene.

This clone was seen more than once but under ten times. The gene calls are TRBV4-1 and TRBJ2-7, with 7 bases that match TRBD2. The germline V gene has CDR1 MGHRA and CDR2 YSYEKL. J lost 5 bases, V lost 0 bases, and 1 base had no gene match. The CDR3 covers 13 residues. The CDR3 DNA is TGCGCCAGCAGCCAAGAGGGGGGGGACGAGCAGTACTTC. It is translated as CASSQEGGDEQYF.

This chain connects TRBV5-1 to TRBJ2-1; TRBD2 aligns across 8 bases. The germline V gene has CDR1 SGHRS and CDR2 YFSETQ. V lost 6 bases, J lost 8 bases, and 10 bases stayed unmatched. This CDR3 region has 14 residues. The CDR3 DNA is TGCGCCAGCAATTCTGCGGGAGGATCGGATGAGCAGTTCTTC. Translated, it gives CASNSAGGSDEQFF.

The chain has TRBV2 and TRBJ2-7; tentative D call: TRBD2 (6 bases). Germline lookup yields CDR1 SNHLY and CDR2 FYNNEI. The CDR3 covers 13 residues. Trimming removed 7 bases from V and 4 bases from J, with 14 bases in between. DNA for the CDR3: TGTGCCAGCACCCCCCCGGGGGATTACGAGCAGTACTTC. Translated: CASTPPGDYEQYF.

V usage is TRBV5-1 and J usage is TRBJ1-1, with 10 bases fitting TRBD1. The CDR3 is made up of 14 amino acids. Per the germline V gene, CDR1 is SGHRS and CDR2 is YFSETQ. Trimming took 5 bases from V and 3 from J; bases not matched to a gene: 4. The CDR3 spells CASRDRGLDTEAFF. The CDR3, as DNA: TGCGCCAGCAGGGACAGGGGGTTGGACACTGAAGCTTTCTTT.

The V and J genes are TRBV6-1 and TRBJ1-4, with a weak D call TRBD1 (5 bases). CDR3 length: 14 amino acids. Germline values: CDR1 MNHNS, CDR2 SASEGT. Trimming removed 1 base from V and 5 bases from J, with 8 bases in between. CDR3 in amino acids: CASSEGGGNEKLFF. CDR3 coding DNA: TGTGCCAGCAGTGAAGGGGGGGGGAATGAAAAACTGTTTTTT.

The chain carries TRBV28 and TRBJ1-4; D ambiguous. V was trimmed by 6 bases and J by 7 bases, leaving 18 bases between them. The CDR3 spans 15 residues. Per germline, CDR1 MDHEN and CDR2 SYDVKM. The CDR3 loop is CASSPSGHRGEKLFF. The CDR3 region has the DNA TGTGCCAGCAGCCCCTCGGGCCATCGGGGTGAAAAACTGTTTTTT.

The chain combines TRBV18 with TRBJ1-5, with unresolved D. From germline, CDR1 is KGHSH and CDR2 LQKENI. This CDR3 spans 15 amino acids. Trimming pared 1 base from V and 5 bases from J, leaving 12 bases between. The CDR3 coding sequence is TGTGCCAGCTCACCACGGTCGGGGAGAGATCAGCCCCAGCATTTT. Its protein is CASSPRSGRDQPQHF.

The chain carries TRBV5-4 and TRBJ1-1, with 7 bases lining up with TRBD1. The germline V gene has CDR1 SGHNT and CDR2 YYREEE (reference sequence). This CDR3 spans 17 amino acids. The trim removed 4 bases at V and 0 bases at J, leaving 12 bases unmatched. CDR3 sequence (DNA): TGTGCCAGCAGCCACGGGACAGCATACTTCATGAACACTGAAGCTTTCTTT. Its protein product is CASSHGTAYFMNTEAFF.

The CDR3, as DNA: TGTGCCAGCAGCCCTACTACCTATGGAGAGACCCAGTACTTC. Its protein product is CASSPTTYGETQYF. This sequence joins TRBV9 and TRBJ2-5; D remains unclear. The V gene's germline CDR1 is SGDLS and CDR2 YYNGEE. The CDR3 consists of 14 residues. V lost 4 bases, J lost 4 bases, and 14 bases lay in between. The full variable domain, rest sourced from reference TRBV9 and TRBJ2-5, is DSGVTQTPKHLITATGQRVTLRCSPRSGDLSVYWYQQSLDQGLQFLIQYYNGEERAKGNILERFSAQQFPDLHSELNLSSLELGDSALYFCASSPTTYGETQYFGPGTRLLVL.

This chain connects TRBV5-8 to TRBJ2-2, with a possible D match to TRBD1 (5 bases). Germline loops: CDR1 SGHTS, CDR2 YDEGEE. V lost 0 bases to trimming and J lost 8 bases, with 14 bases between them. This CDR3 region has 15 residues. The CDR3 bases are TGTGCCAGCAGCTTGGATGAGGACAAGCTTGGGGAGCTGTTTTTT. This sequence encodes CASSLDEDKLGELFF. Full variable domain (remainder filled in from reference TRBV5-8 and TRBJ2-2): EAGVTQSPTHLIKTRGQQATLRCSPISGHTSVYWYQQALGLGLQFLLWYDEGEERNRGNFPPRFSGRQFPNYSSELNVNALELEDSALYLCASSLDEDKLGELFFGEGSRLTVL.